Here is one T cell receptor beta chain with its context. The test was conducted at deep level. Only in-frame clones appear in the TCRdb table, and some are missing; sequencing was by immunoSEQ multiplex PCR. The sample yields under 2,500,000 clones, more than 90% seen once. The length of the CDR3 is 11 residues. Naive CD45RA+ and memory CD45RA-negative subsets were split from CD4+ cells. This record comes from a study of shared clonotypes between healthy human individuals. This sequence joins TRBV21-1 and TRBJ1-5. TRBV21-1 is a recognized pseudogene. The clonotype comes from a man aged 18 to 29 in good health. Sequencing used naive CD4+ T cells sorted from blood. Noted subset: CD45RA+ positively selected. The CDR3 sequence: CASSLGQPQHF. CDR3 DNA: TGTGCCAGCAGCCTAGGTCAGCCCCAGCATTTT.